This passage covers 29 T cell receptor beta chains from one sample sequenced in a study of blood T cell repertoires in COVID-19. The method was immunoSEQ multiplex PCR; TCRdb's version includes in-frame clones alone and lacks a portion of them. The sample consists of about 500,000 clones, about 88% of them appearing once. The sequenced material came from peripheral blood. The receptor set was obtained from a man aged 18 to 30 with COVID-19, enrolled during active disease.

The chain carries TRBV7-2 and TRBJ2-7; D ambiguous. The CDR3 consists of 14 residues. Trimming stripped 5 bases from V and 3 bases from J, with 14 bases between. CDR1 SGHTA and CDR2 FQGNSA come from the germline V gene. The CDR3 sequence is CASSTVPGYYEQYF. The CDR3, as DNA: TGTGCCAGCAGCACAGTGCCAGGATACTACGAGCAGTACTTC.

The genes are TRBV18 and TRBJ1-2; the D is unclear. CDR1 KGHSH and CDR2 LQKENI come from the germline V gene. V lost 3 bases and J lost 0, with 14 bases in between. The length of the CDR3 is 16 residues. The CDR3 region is CASSPKGREANYGYTF. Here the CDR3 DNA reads TGTGCCAGCTCACCGAAAGGACGGGAAGCTAACTATGGCTACACCTTC.

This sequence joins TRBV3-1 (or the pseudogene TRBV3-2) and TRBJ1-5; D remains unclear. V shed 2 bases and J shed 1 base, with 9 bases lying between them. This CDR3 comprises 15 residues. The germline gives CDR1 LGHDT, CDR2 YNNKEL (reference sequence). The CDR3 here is CASSQSSGSNQPQHF. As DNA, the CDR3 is TGTGCCAGCAGCCAAAGTTCGGGGAGCAATCAGCCCCAGCATTTT.

DNA for the CDR3: TGTGCCAGCACTTTGTTGACGGGATCCACAGATACGCAGTATTTT. It translates to CASTLLTGSTDTQYF. The chain is built from TRBV2 and TRBJ2-3; perhaps TRBD2 as D (5 bases). Germline V gene sequence: CDR1 SNHLY, CDR2 FYNNEI. The CDR3 is made up of 15 amino acids. The germline V and J ends were trimmed by 7 bases and 2 bases, with 16 bases remaining between them.

The CDR3 DNA reads TGTGCCTGGGGGACTAGCGGTTACAATGAGCAGTTCTTC. Protein: CAWGTSGYNEQFF. J is TRBJ2-1 and V is TRBV30; TRBD2 matches at 11 bases. The trim removed 5 bases at V and 4 bases at J, leaving 1 base unmatched. Per germline, CDR1 GTSNPN and CDR2 SVGIG (reference sequence). The CDR3 length is 13 residues.

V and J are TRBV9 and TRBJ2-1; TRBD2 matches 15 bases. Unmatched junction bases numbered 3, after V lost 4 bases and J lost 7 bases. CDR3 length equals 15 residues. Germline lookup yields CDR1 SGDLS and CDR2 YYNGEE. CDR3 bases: TGTGCCAGCAGCCCGGGACTAGCGGGAGGTAATGAGCAGTTCTTC. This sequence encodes CASSPGLAGGNEQFF.

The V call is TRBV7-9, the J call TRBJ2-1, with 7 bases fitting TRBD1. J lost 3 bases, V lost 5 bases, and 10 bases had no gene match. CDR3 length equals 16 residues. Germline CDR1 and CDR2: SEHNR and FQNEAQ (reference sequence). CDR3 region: CASSQPTGISYNEQFF. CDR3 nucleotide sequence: TGTGCCAGCAGCCAACCGACAGGGATAAGCTACAATGAGCAGTTCTTC. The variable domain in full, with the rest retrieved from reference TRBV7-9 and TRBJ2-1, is DTGVSQNPRHKITKRGQNVTFRCDPISEHNRLYWYRQTLGQGPEFLTYFQNEAQLEKSRLLSDRFSAERPKGSFSTLEIQRTEQGDSAMYLCASSQPTGISYNEQFFGPGTRLTVL.

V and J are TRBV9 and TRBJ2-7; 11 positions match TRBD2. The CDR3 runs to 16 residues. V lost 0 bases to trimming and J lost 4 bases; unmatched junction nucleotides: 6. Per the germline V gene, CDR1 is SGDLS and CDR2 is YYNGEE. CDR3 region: CASSVEGGTSGYEQYF. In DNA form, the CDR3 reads TGTGCCAGCAGCGTAGAGGGTGGGACTAGCGGTTACGAGCAGTACTTC.

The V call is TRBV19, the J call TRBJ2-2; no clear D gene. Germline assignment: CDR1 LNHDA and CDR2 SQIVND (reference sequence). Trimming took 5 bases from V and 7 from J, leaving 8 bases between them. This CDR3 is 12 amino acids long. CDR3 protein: CASSLRVGELFF. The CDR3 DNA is TGTGCCAGTAGTTTGCGTGTCGGGGAGCTGTTTTTT.

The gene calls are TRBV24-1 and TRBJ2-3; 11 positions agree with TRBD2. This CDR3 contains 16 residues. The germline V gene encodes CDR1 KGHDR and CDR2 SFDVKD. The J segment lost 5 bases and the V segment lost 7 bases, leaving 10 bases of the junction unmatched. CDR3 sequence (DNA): TGTGCCACCAGCCAATCACTAGCGGGAGTAGGAGATACGCAGTATTTT. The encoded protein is CATSQSLAGVGDTQYF.

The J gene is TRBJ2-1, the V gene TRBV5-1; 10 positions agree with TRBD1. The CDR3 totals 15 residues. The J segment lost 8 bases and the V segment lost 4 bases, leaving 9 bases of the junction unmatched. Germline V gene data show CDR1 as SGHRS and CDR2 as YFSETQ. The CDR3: CASSPKGTGEDEQFF. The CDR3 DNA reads TGCGCCAGCAGCCCAAAAGGGACAGGGGAGGATGAGCAGTTCTTC.

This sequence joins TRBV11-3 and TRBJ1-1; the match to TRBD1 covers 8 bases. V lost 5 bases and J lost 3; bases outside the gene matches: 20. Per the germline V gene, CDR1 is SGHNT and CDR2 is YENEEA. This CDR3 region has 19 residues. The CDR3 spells CASSREGGGSDRGDTEAFF. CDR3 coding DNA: TGTGCCAGCAGCCGTGAAGGTGGTGGTTCTGACAGGGGAGACACTGAAGCTTTCTTT.

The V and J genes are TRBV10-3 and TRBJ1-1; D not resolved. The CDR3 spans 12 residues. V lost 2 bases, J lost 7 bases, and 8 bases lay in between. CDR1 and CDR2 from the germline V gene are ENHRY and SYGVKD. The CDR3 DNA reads TGTGCCATCAGTGAGGAGGGTGATGAAGCTTTCTTT. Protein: CAISEEGDEAFF.

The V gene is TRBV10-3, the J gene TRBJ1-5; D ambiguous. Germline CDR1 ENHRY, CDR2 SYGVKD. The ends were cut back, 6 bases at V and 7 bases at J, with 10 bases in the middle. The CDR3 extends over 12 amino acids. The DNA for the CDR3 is TGTGCCATCAGCCGCGGGGAGCAGCCCCAGCATTTT. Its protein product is CAISRGEQPQHF.

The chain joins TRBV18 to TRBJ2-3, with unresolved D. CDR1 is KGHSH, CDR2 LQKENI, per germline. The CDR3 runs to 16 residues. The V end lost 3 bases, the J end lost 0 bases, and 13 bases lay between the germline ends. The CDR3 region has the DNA TGTGCCAGCTCACCCTCTCCAAGCACGAGCACAGATACGCAGTATTTT. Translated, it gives CASSPSPSTSTDTQYF.

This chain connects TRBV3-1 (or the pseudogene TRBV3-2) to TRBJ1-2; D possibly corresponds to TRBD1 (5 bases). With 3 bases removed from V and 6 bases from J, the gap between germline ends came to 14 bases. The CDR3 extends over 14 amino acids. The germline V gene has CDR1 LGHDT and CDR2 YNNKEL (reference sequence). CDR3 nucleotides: TGTGCCAGCAGCCATTTAGGGGCAGGGAATGGCTACACCTTC. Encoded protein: CASSHLGAGNGYTF.

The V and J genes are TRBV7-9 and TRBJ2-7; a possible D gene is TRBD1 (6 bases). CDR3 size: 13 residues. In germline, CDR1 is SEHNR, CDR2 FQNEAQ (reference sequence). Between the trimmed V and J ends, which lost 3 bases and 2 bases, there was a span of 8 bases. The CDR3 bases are TGTGCCAGCAGCTTCCCAGGGGCCTACGAGCAGTACTTC. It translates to CASSFPGAYEQYF.

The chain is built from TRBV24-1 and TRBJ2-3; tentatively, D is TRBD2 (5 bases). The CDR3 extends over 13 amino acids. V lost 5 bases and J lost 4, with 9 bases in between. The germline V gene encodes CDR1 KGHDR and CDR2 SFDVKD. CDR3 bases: TGTGCCACCAGTGGAGGGAGCCCAGATACGCAGTATTTT. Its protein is CATSGGSPDTQYF.

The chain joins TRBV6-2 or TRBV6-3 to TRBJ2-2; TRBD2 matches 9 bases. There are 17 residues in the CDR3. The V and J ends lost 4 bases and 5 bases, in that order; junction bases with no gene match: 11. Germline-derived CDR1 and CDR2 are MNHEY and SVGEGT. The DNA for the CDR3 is TGTGCCAGCAGTTCCCCCCGGGCGGGGGGGCGAACCGGGGAGCTGTTTTTT. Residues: CASSSPRAGGRTGELFF.

The CDR3 bases are TGTGCCAGCAGCTTTGTGGGGACAGGGGGCTCCTACGAGCAGTACTTC. Translated, it gives CASSFVGTGGSYEQYF. The rearrangement links TRBV11-2 to TRBJ2-7; 11 bases are a match to TRBD1. This CDR3 is built from 16 residues. Losses at the gene ends were 3 bases for V and 0 bases for J; bases not matched to a gene: 4. Per the germline V gene, CDR1 is SGHAT and CDR2 is FQNNGV.

CDR3 sequence reads: CASSQRPGDTEKLFF. The CDR3 DNA is TGTGCCAGCAGCCAACGGCCAGGGGATACTGAAAAACTGTTTTTT. The genes are TRBV3-1 (or the pseudogene TRBV3-2) and TRBJ1-4; D is perhaps TRBD1 (6 bases). Germline V gene sequence: CDR1 LGHDT, CDR2 YNNKEL (reference sequence). V was trimmed by 2 bases and J by 7 bases, leaving 14 bases between them. This CDR3 comprises 15 residues.

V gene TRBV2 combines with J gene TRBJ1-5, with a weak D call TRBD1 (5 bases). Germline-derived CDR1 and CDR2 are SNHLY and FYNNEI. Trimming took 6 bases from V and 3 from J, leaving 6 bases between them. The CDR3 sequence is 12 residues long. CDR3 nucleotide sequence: TGTGCCAGCAGGGACATCAATCAGCCCCAGCATTTT. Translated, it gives CASRDINQPQHF.

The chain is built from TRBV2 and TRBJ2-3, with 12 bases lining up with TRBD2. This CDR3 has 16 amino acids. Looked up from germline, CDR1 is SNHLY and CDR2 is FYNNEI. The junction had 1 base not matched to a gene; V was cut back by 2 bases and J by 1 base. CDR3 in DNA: TGTGCCAGCAGTGAACGGACTAGCGGGGGCACAGATACGCAGTATTTT. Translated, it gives CASSERTSGGTDTQYF.

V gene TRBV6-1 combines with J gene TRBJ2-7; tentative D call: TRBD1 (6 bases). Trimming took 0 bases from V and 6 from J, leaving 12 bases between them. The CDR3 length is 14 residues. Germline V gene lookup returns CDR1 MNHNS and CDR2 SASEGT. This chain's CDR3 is CASSEAGSRGEQYF. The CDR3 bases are TGTGCCAGCAGTGAAGCGGGTAGCAGGGGCGAGCAGTACTTC.

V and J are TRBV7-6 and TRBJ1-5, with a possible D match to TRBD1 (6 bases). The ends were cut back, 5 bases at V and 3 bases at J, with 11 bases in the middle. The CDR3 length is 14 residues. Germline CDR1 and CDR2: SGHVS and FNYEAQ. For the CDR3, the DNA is TGTGCCAGCAGCAATGGACAGTACAATCAGCCCCAGCATTTT. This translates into CASSNGQYNQPQHF.

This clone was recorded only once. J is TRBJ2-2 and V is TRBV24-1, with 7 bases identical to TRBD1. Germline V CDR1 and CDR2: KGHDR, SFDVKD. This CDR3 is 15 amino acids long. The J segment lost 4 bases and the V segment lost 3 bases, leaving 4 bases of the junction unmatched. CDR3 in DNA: TGTGCCACCAGTGATCCGGGACAGACCACCGGGGAGCTGTTTTTT. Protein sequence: CATSDPGQTTGELFF.

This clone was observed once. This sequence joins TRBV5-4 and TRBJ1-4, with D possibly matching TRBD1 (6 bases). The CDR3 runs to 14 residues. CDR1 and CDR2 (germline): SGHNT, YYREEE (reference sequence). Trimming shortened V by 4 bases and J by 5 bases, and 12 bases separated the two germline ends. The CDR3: CASSPGQYNEKLFF. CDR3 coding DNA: TGTGCCAGCAGCCCTGGACAGTACAATGAAAAACTGTTTTTT.

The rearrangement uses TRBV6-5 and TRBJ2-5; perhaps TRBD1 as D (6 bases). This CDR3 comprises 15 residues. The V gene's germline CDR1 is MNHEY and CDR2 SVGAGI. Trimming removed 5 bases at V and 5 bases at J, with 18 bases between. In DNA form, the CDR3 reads TGTGCCAGCAGTCGTCCGGGACGCCAGGGGGAGACCCAGTACTTC. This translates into CASSRPGRQGETQYF.

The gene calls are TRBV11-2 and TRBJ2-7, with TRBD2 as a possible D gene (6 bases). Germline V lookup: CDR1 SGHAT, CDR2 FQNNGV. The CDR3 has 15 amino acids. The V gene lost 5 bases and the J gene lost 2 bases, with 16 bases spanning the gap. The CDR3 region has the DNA TGTGCCAGCAGCGCCGAGCTAGCGAGGGCCTACGAGCAGTACTTC. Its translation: CASSAELARAYEQYF.